Detailed here is one T cell receptor (beta chain). The antigen is unknown. This CDR3 region has 15 residues. Trimming cost V 4 bases and J 3 bases; bases outside gene matches: 3. Germline V gene sequence: CDR1 SNHLY, CDR2 FYNNEI. This sample stems from a study of cytomegalovirus exposure and HLA in healthy donors. Study-wide findings and caveats: The later analysis indicated that the majority of CMV-associated TCR beta chains appeared HLA-restricted. Later analysis suggested links between common viral pathogens and several top significant clusters.

In the PCR, 60 Vbeta and 13 Jbeta primers were used. The data were produced by immunoSEQ multiplex PCR, yet TCRdb's version contains in-frame clones alone and is incomplete. The table shows about 170,000 clones, with 80% to 90% occurring only once. The sequence derives from a male donor in good health and CMV-seronegative. Sequenced material: PBMCs. The J gene is TRBJ2-3, the V gene TRBV2; 11 nucleotides line up with TRBD1. CDR3 sequence reads: CASSGGQGGTDTQYF. The DNA for the CDR3 is TGTGCCAGCAGTGGGGGACAGGGGGGGACAGATACGCAGTATTTT.